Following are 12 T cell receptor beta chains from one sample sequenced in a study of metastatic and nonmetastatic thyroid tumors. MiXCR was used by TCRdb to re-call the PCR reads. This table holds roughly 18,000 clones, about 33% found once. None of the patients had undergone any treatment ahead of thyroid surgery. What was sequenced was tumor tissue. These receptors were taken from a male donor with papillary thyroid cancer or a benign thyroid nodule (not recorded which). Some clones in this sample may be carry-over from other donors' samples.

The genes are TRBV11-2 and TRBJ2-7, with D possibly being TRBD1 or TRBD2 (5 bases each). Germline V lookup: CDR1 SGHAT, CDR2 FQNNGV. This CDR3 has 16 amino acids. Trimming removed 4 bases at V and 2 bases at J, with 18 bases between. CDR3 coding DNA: TGTGCCAGCAGCTCCCCCGGGGCAAATGGTGCCTACGAGCAGTACTTC. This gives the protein CASSSPGANGAYEQYF. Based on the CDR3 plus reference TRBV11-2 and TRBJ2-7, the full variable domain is EAGVAQSPRYKIIEKRQSVAFWCNPISGHATLYWYQQILGQGPKLLIQFQNNGVVDDSQLPKDRFSAERLKGVDSTLKIQPAKLEDSAVYLCASSSPGANGAYEQYFGPGTRLTVT.

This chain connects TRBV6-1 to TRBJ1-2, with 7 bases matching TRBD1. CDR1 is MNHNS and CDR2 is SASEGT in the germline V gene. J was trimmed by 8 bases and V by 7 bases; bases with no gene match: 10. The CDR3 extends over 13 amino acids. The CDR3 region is CASIGTGDSGYTF. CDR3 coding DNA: TGTGCCAGCATAGGCACGGGGGACAGCGGCTACACCTTC.

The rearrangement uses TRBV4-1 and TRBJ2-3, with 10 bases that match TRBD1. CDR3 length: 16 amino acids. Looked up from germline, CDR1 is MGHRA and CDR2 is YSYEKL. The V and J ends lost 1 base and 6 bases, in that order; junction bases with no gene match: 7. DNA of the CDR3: TGCGCCAGCAGCCAAGTACGGGGACAGGGGTCGGATACGCAGTATTTT. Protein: CASSQVRGQGSDTQYF.

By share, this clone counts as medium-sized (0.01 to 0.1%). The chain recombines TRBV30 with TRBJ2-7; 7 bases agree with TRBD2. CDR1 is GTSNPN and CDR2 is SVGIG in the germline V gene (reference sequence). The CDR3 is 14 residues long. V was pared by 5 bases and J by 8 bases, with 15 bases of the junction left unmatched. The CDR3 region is CAWSGSWRSGKQYF. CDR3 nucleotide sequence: TGTGCCTGGTCGGGCTCCTGGAGGAGCGGGAAGCAGTACTTC.

CDR3 nucleotides: TGTGCCAGCTCAGCCCAGGGGGCGGCTGGGGCCAACGTCCTGACTTTC. As protein: CASSAQGAAGANVLTF. The rearrangement joins TRBV18 to TRBJ2-6; 8 bases match TRBD1. Trimming removed 5 bases from V and 2 bases from J; junction bases left unmatched: 5. CDR1 is KGHSH and CDR2 is LQKENI in the germline V gene. The length of the CDR3 is 16 residues.

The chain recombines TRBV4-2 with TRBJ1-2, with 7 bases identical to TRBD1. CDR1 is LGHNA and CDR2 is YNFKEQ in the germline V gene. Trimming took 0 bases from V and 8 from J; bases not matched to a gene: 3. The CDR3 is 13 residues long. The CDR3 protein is CASSQEGQAGYTF. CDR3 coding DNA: TGTGCCAGCAGCCAAGAAGGACAGGCAGGCTACACCTTC.

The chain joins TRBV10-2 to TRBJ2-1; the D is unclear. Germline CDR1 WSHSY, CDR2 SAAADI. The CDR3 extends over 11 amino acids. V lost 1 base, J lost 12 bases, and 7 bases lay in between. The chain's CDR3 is CASSEYIAQFF. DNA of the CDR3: TGCGCCAGCAGTGAGTATATTGCGCAGTTCTTC.

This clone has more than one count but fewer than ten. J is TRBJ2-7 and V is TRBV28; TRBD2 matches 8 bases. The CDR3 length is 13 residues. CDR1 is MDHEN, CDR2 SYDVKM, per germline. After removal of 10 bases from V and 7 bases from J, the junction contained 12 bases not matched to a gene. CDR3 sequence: CAIKVGGAVEQYF. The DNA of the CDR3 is TGTGCCATCAAGGTCGGGGGGGCGGTAGAGCAGTACTTC.

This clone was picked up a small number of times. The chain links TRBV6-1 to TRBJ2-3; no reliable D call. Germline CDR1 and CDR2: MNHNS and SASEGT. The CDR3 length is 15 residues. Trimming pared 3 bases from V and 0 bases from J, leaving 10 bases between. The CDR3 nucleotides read TGTGCCAGCAGTGATGTAACGGTTAGCACAGATACGCAGTATTTT. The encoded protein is CASSDVTVSTDTQYF.

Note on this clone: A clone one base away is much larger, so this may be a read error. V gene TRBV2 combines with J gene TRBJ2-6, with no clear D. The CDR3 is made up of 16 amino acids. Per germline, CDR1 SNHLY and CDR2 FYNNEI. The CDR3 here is CAGSDPTVSGANVLTF. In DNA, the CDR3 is TGTGCCGGCAGTGATCCGACGGTCTCTGGGGCCAACGTCCTGACTTTC.

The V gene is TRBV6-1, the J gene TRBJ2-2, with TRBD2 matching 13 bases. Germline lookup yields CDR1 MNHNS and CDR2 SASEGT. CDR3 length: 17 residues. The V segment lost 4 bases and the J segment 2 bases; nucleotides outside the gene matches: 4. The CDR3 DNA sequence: TGTGCCAGCAGTGGGGGACTAGCGGGATTTAACACCGGGGAGCTGTTTTTT. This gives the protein CASSGGLAGFNTGELFF.

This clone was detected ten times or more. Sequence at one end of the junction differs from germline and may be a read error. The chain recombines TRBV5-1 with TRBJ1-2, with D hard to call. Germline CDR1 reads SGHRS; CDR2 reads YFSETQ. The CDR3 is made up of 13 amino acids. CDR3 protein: CASSLGGSYGHTF. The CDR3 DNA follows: TGCGCCAGCAGCTTGGGCGGGTCATATGGCCACACCTTC.